This T cell receptor beta chain was recovered during a study of cytotoxic CD8 clonotypes in ibrutinib-treated CLL. Study overall: Among the samples, the mean was approximately 260,000 productive templates and roughly 94,000 productive rearrangements. Whole-study results and caveats: Sustained-remission and progressing patients were not sampled at matched times. Ibrutinib response saw clonality rise, and progression saw it return toward baseline. Contraction or stability on treatment was seen for public clonotypes, which were uncommon.

The trim removed 1 base at V and 7 bases at J, leaving 6 bases unmatched. Germline V gives CDR1 GTSNPN, CDR2 SVGIG (reference sequence). The CDR3 has 13 residues. In regard to this clone: As yet, its antigen is unknown.

TCRdb keeps only in-frame clones here, not all; method: immunoSEQ multiplex PCR. The repertoire has some 140,000 clones, approximately 90% of them found once; the top ten carry 10% to 12%. The TCR comes from a human donor with chronic lymphocytic leukemia. V gene TRBV30 combines with J gene TRBJ2-7; 8 nucleotides agree with TRBD2. The specimen was PBMCs, collected after 12 months of ibrutinib treatment. The DNA for the CDR3 is TGTGCCTGGAGTGGGACGGGACTAGGGGAGCAGTACTTC. It codes for CAWSGTGLGEQYF.